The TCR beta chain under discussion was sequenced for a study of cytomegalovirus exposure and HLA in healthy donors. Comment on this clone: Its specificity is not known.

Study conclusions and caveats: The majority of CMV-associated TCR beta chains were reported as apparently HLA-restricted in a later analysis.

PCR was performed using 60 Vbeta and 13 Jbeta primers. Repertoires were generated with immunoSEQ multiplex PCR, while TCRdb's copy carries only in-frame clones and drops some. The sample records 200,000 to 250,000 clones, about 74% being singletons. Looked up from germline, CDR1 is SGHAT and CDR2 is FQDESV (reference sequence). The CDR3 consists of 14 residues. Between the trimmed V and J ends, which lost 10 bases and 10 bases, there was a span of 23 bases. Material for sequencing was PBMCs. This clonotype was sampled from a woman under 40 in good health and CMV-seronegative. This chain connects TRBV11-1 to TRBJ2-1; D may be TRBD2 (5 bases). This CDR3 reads CATAPSDYRQEQFF. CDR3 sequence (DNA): TGTGCCACAGCACCGTCTGACTATCGGCAGGAGCAGTTCTTC.